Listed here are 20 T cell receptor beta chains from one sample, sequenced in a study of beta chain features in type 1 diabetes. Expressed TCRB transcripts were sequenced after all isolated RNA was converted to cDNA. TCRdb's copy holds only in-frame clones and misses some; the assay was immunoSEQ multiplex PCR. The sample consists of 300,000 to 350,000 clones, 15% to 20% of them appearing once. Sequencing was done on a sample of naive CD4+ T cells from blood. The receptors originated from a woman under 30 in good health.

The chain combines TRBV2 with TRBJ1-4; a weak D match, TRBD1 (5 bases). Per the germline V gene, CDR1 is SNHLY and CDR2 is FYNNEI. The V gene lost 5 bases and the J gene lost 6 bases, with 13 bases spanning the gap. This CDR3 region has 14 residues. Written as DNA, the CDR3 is TGTGCCAGCAGTTTGGCGGGGGTTGATGAAAAACTGTTTTTT. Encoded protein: CASSLAGVDEKLFF.

CDR3 in amino acids: CASSITGTGLDTQYF. The CDR3, as DNA: TGTGCCAGTAGTATAACCGGGACAGGGCTGGATACGCAGTATTTT. The chain joins TRBV19 to TRBJ2-3; 9 positions match TRBD1. The CDR3 is 15 residues long. Germline CDR1 and CDR2: LNHDA and SQIVND (reference sequence). V lost 2 bases to trimming and J lost 6 bases; unmatched junction nucleotides: 6.

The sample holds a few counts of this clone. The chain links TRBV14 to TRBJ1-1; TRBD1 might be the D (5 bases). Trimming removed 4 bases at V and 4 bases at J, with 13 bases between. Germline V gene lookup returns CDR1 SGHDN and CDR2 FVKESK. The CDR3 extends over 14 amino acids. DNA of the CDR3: TGTGCCAGCAGCCGTGGGGCAGCGGGCACTGAAGCTTTCTTT. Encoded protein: CASSRGAAGTEAFF.

CDR3 sequence: CASRAPSGGNEQFF. Here the CDR3 DNA reads TGTGCCAGCAGGGCCCCCTCGGGAGGCAATGAGCAGTTCTTC. This chain uses TRBV5-4 with TRBJ2-1; 7 bases map to TRBD2. The CDR3 has 14 residues. Germline values: CDR1 SGHNT, CDR2 YYREEE (reference sequence). J was trimmed by 6 bases and V by 5 bases; bases with no gene match: 8.

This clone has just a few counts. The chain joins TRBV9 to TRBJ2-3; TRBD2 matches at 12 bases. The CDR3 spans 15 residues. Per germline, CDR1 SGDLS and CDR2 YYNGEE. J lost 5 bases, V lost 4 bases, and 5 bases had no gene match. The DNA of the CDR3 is TGTGCCAGCAGCCCGACTAGCGGGAGAATAGATACGCAGTATTTT. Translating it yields CASSPTSGRIDTQYF.

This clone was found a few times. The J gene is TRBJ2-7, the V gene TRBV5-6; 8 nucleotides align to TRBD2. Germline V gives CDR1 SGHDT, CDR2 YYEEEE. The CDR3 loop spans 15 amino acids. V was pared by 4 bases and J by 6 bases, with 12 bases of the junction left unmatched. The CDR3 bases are TGTGCCAGCAGCCGAACCGGGACTAGTTTCTCCGAGCAGTACTTC. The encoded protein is CASSRTGTSFSEQYF.

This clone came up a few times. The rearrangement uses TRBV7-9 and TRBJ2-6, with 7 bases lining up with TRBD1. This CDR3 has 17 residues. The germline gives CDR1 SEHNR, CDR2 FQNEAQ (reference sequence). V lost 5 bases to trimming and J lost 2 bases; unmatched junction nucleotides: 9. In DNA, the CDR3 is TGTGCCAGCAGCGGGGGACAGCTCTTCACTGGGGCCAACGTCCTGACTTTC. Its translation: CASSGGQLFTGANVLTF.

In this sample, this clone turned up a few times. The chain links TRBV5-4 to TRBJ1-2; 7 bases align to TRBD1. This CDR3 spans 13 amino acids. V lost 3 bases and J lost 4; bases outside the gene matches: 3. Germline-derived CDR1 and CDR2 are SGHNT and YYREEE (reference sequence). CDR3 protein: CASSWDSIYGYTF. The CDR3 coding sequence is TGTGCCAGCAGCTGGGACAGCATCTATGGCTACACCTTC.

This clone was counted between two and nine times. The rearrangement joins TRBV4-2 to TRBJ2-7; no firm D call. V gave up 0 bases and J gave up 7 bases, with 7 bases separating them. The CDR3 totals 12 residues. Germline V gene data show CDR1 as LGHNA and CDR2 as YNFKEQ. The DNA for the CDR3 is TGTGCCAGCAGCCAAGATAGAAAGGAGCAGTACTTC. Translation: CASSQDRKEQYF.

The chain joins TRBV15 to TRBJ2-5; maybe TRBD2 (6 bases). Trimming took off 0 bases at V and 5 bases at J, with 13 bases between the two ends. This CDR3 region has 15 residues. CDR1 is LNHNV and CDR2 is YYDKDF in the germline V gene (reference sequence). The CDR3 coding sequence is TGTGCCACCAGCAGAGATCAGTCTAGCGTGGAGACCCAGTACTTC. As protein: CATSRDQSSVETQYF.

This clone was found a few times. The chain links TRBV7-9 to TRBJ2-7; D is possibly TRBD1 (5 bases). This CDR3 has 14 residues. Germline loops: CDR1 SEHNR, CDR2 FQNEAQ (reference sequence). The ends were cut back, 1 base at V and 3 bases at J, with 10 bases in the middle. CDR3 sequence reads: CASSLEGILYEQYF. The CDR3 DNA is TGTGCCAGCAGCTTAGAGGGGATCCTCTACGAGCAGTACTTC.

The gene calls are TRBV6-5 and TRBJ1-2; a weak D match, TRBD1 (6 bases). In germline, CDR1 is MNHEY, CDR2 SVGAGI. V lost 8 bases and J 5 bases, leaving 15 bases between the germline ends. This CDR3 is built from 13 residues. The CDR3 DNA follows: TGTGCCAGCGGCCTCCCAGGGGTGTATGGCTACACCTTC. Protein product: CASGLPGVYGYTF.

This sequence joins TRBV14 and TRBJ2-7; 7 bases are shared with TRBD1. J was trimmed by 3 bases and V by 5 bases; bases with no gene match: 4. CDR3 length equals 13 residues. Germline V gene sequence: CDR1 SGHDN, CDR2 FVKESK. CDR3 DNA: TGTGCCAGCAGCAACTCAGGGGGCTACGAGCAGTACTTC. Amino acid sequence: CASSNSGGYEQYF. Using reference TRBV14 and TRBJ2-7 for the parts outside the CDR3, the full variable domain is EAGVTQFPSHSVIEKGQTVTLRCDPISGHDNLYWYRRVMGKEIKFLLHFVKESKQDESGMPNNRFLAERTGGTYSTLKVQPAELEDSGVYFCASSNSGGYEQYFGPGTRLTVT.

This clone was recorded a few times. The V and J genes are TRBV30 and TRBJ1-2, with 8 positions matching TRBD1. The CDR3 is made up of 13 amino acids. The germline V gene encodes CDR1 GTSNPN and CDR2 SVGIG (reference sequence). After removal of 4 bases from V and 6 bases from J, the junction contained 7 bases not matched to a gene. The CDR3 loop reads CAWIGQGGDGYTF. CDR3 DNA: TGTGCCTGGATCGGACAGGGAGGTGATGGCTACACCTTC.

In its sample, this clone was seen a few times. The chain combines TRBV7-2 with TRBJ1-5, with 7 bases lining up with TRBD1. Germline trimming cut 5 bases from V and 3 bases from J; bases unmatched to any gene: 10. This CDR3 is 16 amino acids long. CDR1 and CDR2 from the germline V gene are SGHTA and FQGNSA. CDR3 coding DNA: TGTGCCAGCAGCCCCTACAGGGGAGATTTCAATCAGCCCCAGCATTTT. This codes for CASSPYRGDFNQPQHF.

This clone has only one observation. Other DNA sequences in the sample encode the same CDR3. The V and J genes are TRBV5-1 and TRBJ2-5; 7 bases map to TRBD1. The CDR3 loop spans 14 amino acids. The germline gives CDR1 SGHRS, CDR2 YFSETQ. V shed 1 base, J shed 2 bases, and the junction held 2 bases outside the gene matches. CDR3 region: CASSLRDRQETQYF. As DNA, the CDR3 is TGCGCCAGCAGCTTGAGGGACAGACAAGAGACCCAGTACTTC.

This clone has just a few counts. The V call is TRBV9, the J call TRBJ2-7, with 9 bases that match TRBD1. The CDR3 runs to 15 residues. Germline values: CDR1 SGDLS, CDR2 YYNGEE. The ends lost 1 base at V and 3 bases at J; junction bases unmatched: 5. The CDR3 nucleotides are TGTGCCAGCAGCGTAACTTGGACAGGGGTCTACGAGCAGTACTTC. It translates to CASSVTWTGVYEQYF.

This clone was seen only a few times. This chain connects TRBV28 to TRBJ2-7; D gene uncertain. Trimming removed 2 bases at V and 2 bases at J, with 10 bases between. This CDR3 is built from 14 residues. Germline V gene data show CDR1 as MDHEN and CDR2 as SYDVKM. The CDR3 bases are TGTGCCAGCAGTTTACCAGCGCTCCCCTACGAGCAGTACTTC. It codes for CASSLPALPYEQYF.

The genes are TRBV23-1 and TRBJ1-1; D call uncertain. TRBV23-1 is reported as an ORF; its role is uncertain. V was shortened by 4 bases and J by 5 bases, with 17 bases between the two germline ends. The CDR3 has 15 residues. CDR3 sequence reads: CASSPTDGGRTEAFF. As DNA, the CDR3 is TGCGCCAGCAGTCCCACCGACGGAGGGAGGACTGAAGCTTTCTTT.

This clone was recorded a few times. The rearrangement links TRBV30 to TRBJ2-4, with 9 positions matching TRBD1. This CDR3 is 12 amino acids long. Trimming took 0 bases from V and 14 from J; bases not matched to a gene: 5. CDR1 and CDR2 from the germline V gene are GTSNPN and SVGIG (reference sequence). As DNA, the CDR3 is TGTGCCTGGAGTGTATTAGGGGACAGGGAGTACTTC. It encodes CAWSVLGDREYF.